This is a list of T cell receptor beta chains from one sample in a study of CXCR3-negative and CXCR3-positive naive CD8 T cells. TCRdb re-called the 5' RACE reads; every CDR3 protein appears as one record, without DNA. The sample's table shows 120,000 to 150,000 distinct CDR3 sequences. Input material: naive CXCR3+ CD8+ T cells from blood. The receptors come from a human donor in good health. Some clones in this sample may be carry-over from other donors' samples. Both conserved end residues are part of each CDR3. Each record gives: J gene, V gene, CDR3 protein.

TRBJ2-7	TRBV2	CASSEPSGEYSYEQYF
TRBJ2-1	TRBV4-1	CASSQDHPGTTSNEQFF
TRBJ2-1	TRBV12-3/TRBV12-4	CASMRESHNEQFF
TRBJ1-5	TRBV2	CASSVDRDSNQPQHF
TRBJ2-3	TRBV11-1	CASSFRLGGDTQYF
TRBJ1-4	TRBV2	CASSEALWEMDSEKLFF
TRBJ2-3	TRBV6-6	CASSPPAGGTSTDTQYF
TRBJ2-5	TRBV6-5	CASRGLAVEGGETQYF
TRBJ2-7	TRBV20-1	CSADSGGLYEQYF
TRBJ1-3	TRBV7-2	CASSFFSGNTIYF
TRBJ2-2	TRBV7-6	CASSSPDTNGELFF
TRBJ2-5	TRBV29-1	CSVSYRGPQETQYF
TRBJ2-5	TRBV7-8	CASSSHIQETQYF
TRBJ2-1	TRBV29-1	CSVGTPSSYNEQFF
TRBJ1-5	TRBV27	CASSSWTGGYSNQPQHF
TRBJ1-5	TRBV6-1	CASRPGPNQPQHF
TRBJ1-5	TRBV28	CASNSQAIGAYSNQPQHF
TRBJ1-1	TRBV10-1	CASSVSENTEAFF
TRBJ2-1	TRBV2	CASKISGGLSSYNEQFF
TRBJ2-5	TRBV29-1	CSVSYQETQYF
TRBJ2-7	TRBV7-2	CASSLARGDEQYF
TRBJ2-2	TRBV5-1	CASSLELRTNTGELFF
TRBJ2-3	TRBV7-3	CASSLWAGEGDTQYF
TRBJ2-3	TRBV29-1	CSVEGGFGDTQYF
TRBJ2-1	TRBV5-4	CASSPGTGGFNEQFF
TRBJ2-1	TRBV5-1	CASTPGLADNEQFF
TRBJ2-1	TRBV12-3/TRBV12-4	CASSFLSSSYNEQFF
TRBJ2-7	TRBV29-1	CSVEEAGTYEQYF
TRBJ1-2	TRBV20-1	CSAGGLDYGYTF
TRBJ2-7	TRBV5-5	CASSLSSGAYEQYF
TRBJ1-5	TRBV6-5	CASTARGGGDQPQHF
TRBJ2-7	TRBV6-2/TRBV6-3	CASSYPASYEQYF
TRBJ2-7	TRBV7-2	CASSLAGRAYEQYF
TRBJ1-1	TRBV4-2	CASSPHRGENTEAFF
TRBJ2-1	TRBV19	CASGGSSYNEQFF
TRBJ2-4	TRBV12-3/TRBV12-4	CASSSLDRAVDIQYF
TRBJ1-1	TRBV4-1	CASSQDLLNTEAFF
TRBJ2-2	TRBV29-1	CSVGDQADTGELFF
TRBJ2-7	TRBV28	CASSLTEVYEQYF
TRBJ1-1	TRBV5-1	CASSLDQSGTGYEAFF
TRBJ2-1	TRBV13	CASSSGSLAGVGNEQFF
TRBJ2-7	TRBV7-9	CASSHAEYEQYF